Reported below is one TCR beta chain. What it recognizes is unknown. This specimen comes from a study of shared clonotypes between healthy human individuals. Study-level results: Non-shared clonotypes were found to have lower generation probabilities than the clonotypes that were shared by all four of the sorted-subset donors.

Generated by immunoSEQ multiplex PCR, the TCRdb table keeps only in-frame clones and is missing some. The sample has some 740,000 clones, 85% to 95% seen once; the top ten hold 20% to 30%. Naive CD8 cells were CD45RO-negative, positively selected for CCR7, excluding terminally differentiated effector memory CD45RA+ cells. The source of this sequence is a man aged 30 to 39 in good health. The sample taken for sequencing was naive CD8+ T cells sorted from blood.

The CDR3 region has the DNA TGTGCCAGCAGTTTACCAGGGTACCATACGCAGTATTTT. The encoded protein is CASSLPGYHTQYF. The chain links TRBV27 to TRBJ2-3, with a possible D match to TRBD1 (5 bases). CDR3 size: 13 residues. The V end lost 2 bases, the J end lost 7 bases, and 10 bases lay between the germline ends. Germline V gene data show CDR1 as MNHEY and CDR2 as SMNVEV (reference sequence).